This section outlines one T cell receptor beta chain sequence together with its context. Its matching antigen is unknown. Produced via immunoSEQ multiplex PCR; TCRdb's table is partial and in-frame only. Among hundreds of thousands of clones, roughly 78% were seen once, and the ten largest hold under 2%. Germline loops: CDR1 MNHEY, CDR2 SVGAGI. Trimming pared 3 bases from V and 3 bases from J, leaving 12 bases between. The CDR3 has 14 amino acids. The data derive from a study of shared clonotypes between healthy human individuals. All donors were healthy HIV-negative adults lacking recent acute infections or vaccinations. Study results and caveats: Incomplete sequencing of sorted subsets was indicated by rarefaction despite large depth.

J is TRBJ2-7 and V is TRBV6-5; D is perhaps TRBD1 or TRBD2 (5 bases each). This sequence was found in a woman in her 30s in good health. The sample consisted of memory CD4+ T cells sorted from blood. Noted subset: CD45RA-negative fraction. The CDR3 DNA reads as TGTGCCAGCAGTTATTCGAGGGGAGTCTACGAGCAGTACTTC. Translation: CASSYSRGVYEQYF.